This is a list of T cell receptor beta chains from one sample in a study of blood T cell repertoires in COVID-19. Only in-frame clones appear in the TCRdb table, and some are missing; sequencing was by immunoSEQ multiplex PCR. In the table there are some 13,000 clones, roughly 76% of which are singletons. Sample: peripheral blood. The receptors originated from a human donor in a cohort sampled during active COVID-19. Both conserved end residues are part of each CDR3. D genes are given only for firm matches. Not all rows give a size; the values are once, few, many and, for expanded clones, a class.

TRBV5-6	NA	TRBD2	TRBJ2-7	TGTGCCAGCAGCTTACTAGCGGGGGCTTTCTACGAGCAGTACTTC	CASSLLAGAFYEQYF
TRBV5-5	NA	NA	TRBJ1-2	TGTGCCAGCAGTTACAGGGACCCTCTCTATGGCTACACCTTC	CASSYRDPLYGYTF
TRBV10-3	once	NA	TRBJ2-7	TGTGCCATCAGCCGGGACACCACCTACGAGCAGTACTTC	CAISRDTTYEQYF
TRBV4-1	NA	TRBD2	TRBJ2-1	TGCGCCAGCAGCCAAGCGTCAGGGAGGGAGGGTGAGCAGTTCTTC	CASSQASGREGEQFF
TRBV7-8	once	TRBD1	TRBJ2-7	TGTGCCAGCAGCTTACAGACAGGGGGCTTCGACGAGCAGTACTTC	CASSLQTGGFDEQYF
TRBV2	many	TRBD2	TRBJ2-1	TGTGCCAGCAGTGAAGAGAGTGGCGGGGGGGCAGGTGAGCAGTTCTTC	CASSEESGGGAGEQFF
TRBV9	once	NA	TRBJ1-6	TGTGCCAGCAGCTCCAGGGGTGACAATTCACCCCTCCACTTT	CASSSRGDNSPLHF
TRBV6-2/TRBV6-3	NA	NA	TRBJ2-6	TGTGCCAGCAGCGACAGGTCTGGGGCCAACGTCCTGACTTTC	CASSDRSGANVLTF
TRBV7-9	few	TRBD2	TRBJ2-7	TGTGCCAGCAGCTTACGCTGGCGGGAGGGCCACGAGCAGTACTTC	CASSLRWREGHEQYF
TRBV4-3	few	TRBD2	TRBJ2-3	TGCGCCAGCAGCCAAGATGCGGGACTAGCGGGACATAAAGATACGCAGTATTTT	CASSQDAGLAGHKDTQYF
TRBV27	NA	NA	TRBJ2-7	TGTGCCAGCAAGAGGCCGAGCTCCTACGAGCAGTACTTC	CASKRPSSYEQYF
TRBV29-1	NA	NA	TRBJ2-1	TGCAGCGTTAAAGCATACAATGAGCAGTTCTTC	CSVKAYNEQFF
TRBV6-6	once	TRBD1	TRBJ2-3	TGTGCCAGCAGTTACTCGGACAGGGGTGGCACAGATACGCAGTATTTT	CASSYSDRGGTDTQYF
TRBV28	NA	NA	TRBJ1-4	TGTGCAACCCGTGGGGGGGCGAAGGGTGAAAAACTGTTTTTT	CATRGGAKGEKLFF
TRBV28	NA	TRBD1	TRBJ2-3	TGTGCCACCCGTGGTGACAGGGTAGTGGCAGATACGCAGTATTTT	CATRGDRVVADTQYF
TRBV27	few	NA	TRBJ1-1	TGTGCCAGCAGTTTTATACAGGAATACACTGAAGCTTTCTTT	CASSFIQEYTEAFF
TRBV15	NA	TRBD1	TRBJ1-3	TGTGCCACCAGCGGGGACAGGGCGGATAGCACCATATATTTT	CATSGDRADSTIYF
TRBV30	NA	NA	TRBJ2-1	TGTGCCTGGACGAACCTGGGACTCCACCGGGATGAGCAGTTCTTC	CAWTNLGLHRDEQFF
TRBV7-3	NA	TRBD2	TRBJ2-3	TGTGCCAGCAGCTTAATTGGGACTAGTTTGACAGATACGCAGTATTTT	CASSLIGTSLTDTQYF
TRBV6-5	NA	TRBD2	TRBJ2-2	TGTGCCAGCAGTCCCCCGGGGGGGGGCACCGGGGAGCTGTTTTTT	CASSPPGGGTGELFF
TRBV4-1	NA	NA	TRBJ2-3	TGCGCCAGCAGCCAAGAGGAGGGTTTGGCAGATACGCAGTATTTT	CASSQEEGLADTQYF
TRBV4-1	NA	NA	TRBJ1-4	TGCGCCAGCAGCCAAGTGCCCGGGGCTAATGAAAAACTGTTTTTT	CASSQVPGANEKLFF
TRBV6-5	few	TRBD2	TRBJ2-2	TGTGCCAGCAGTTCCCTTAGCGGGGGGGCGGCCGGGGAGCTGTTTTTT	CASSSLSGGAAGELFF
TRBV4-2	NA	TRBD2	TRBJ2-3	TGTGCCAGCACTCCCGGGGCTAGCGGGACGGTCAGTGATACGCAGTATTTT	CASTPGASGTVSDTQYF
TRBV3-1/TRBV3-2	NA	TRBD1	TRBJ2-3	TGTGCCAGCAGCCAAGTGGGACAGGGGCCTACGCAGTATTTT	CASSQVGQGPTQYF
TRBV19	NA	TRBD1	TRBJ1-5	TGTGCCAGTAGTACCGGGACAGGGGATAGGGGCAATCAGCCCCAGCATTTT	CASSTGTGDRGNQPQHF
TRBV28	NA	TRBD2	TRBJ2-1	TGTGCCAGCAGTCTGGTAGGGAGGAGCGGGAGGCAGTACAATGAGCAGTTCTTC	CASSLVGRSGRQYNEQFF
TRBV19	NA	NA	TRBJ1-3	TGTGCCAGTAGTATCCGATGGAGCTCTGGAAACACCATATATTTT	CASSIRWSSGNTIYF
TRBV4-1	NA	TRBD1	TRBJ2-7	TGCGCCAGCAGCCTGGGACAGGGGATCTACGAGCAGTACTTC	CASSLGQGIYEQYF
TRBV4-2	NA	NA	TRBJ1-6	TGTGCCAGCAGCCCAAGGGGGGACTATAGCTCCTATAATTCACCCCTCCACTTT	CASSPRGDYSSYNSPLHF
TRBV7-8	NA	TRBD1	TRBJ2-7	TGTGCCAGCAGCTCTCCCGACAGGGGGCCGTACGAGCAGTACTTC	CASSSPDRGPYEQYF
TRBV10-3	NA	TRBD1	TRBJ1-1	TGTGCCATCAGTGATTCAGGGGGCCCCTCTGAAGCTTTCTTT	CAISDSGGPSEAFF
TRBV7-9	NA	TRBD1	TRBJ2-7	TGTGCCAGCAGCTTGGACAGGGGGCGCGACGAGCAGTACTTC	CASSLDRGRDEQYF
TRBV10-3	NA	TRBD2	TRBJ2-5	TGTGCCATCAGTGAGGGGCTAGCGGGGTTTGGGGAGACCCAGTACTTC	CAISEGLAGFGETQYF
TRBV18	NA	NA	TRBJ2-7	TGTGCCAGCTCTCCAGGGGGGGAGCAGTACTTC	CASSPGGEQYF
TRBV28	NA	TRBD1	TRBJ2-7	TGTGCCAGCAGCCTGACAGGGACCGAGCAGTACTTC	CASSLTGTEQYF
TRBV11-1	NA	NA	TRBJ1-6	TGTGCCAGCAGCCAAAGGGCCAACAGGGAATCACCCCTCCACTTT	CASSQRANRESPLHF
TRBV3-1/TRBV3-2	NA	TRBD2	TRBJ2-1	TGTGCCAGCAGGGGGACTAGCGGGGACTACAATGAGCAGTTCTTC	CASRGTSGDYNEQFF
TRBV15	NA	NA	TRBJ2-7	TGTGCCACCAGCAGAGTAGCGGTGGCCTCCTACGAGCAGTACTTC	CATSRVAVASYEQYF
TRBV11-2	NA	TRBD1	TRBJ2-2	TGTGCCAGCAGCCTCCGGGACAGGATCAACACCGGGGAGCTGTTTTTT	CASSLRDRINTGELFF
TRBV11-2	NA	NA	TRBJ2-5	TGTGCCAGCAGCCCCACAATGGAGACCCAGTACTTC	CASSPTMETQYF
TRBV5-1	NA	TRBD1	TRBJ1-6	TGCGCCAGCAGCTTCGGACAGGCCTATTCACCCCTCCACTTT	CASSFGQAYSPLHF
TRBV7-6	NA	TRBD1	TRBJ1-1	TGTGCCAGCAGCCCCGGACAGGGGAACACTGAAGCTTTCTTT	CASSPGQGNTEAFF
TRBV29-1	NA	TRBD2	TRBJ2-5	TGCAGCGTTGAAGGGACTAGCGGAGGGATTGAGACCCAGTACTTC	CSVEGTSGGIETQYF
TRBV7-8	NA	TRBD2	TRBJ2-1	TGTGCCAGCAGCTTATTTGAGGCTAGCGGGATGAATGAGCAGTTCTTC	CASSLFEASGMNEQFF
TRBV5-1	NA	TRBD1	TRBJ1-4	TGCGCCAGCAGCTTGGACAGGGGGGGAACTAATGAAAAACTGTTTTTT	CASSLDRGGTNEKLFF
TRBV19	once	NA	TRBJ2-7	TGTGCCAGTAGTATAGATCGAGGAGGGGCATCCTACGAGCAGTACTTC	CASSIDRGGASYEQYF
TRBV2	NA	NA	TRBJ2-7	TGTGCCAGCAGTGAAGCCAGGGCCGGCCACGAGCAGTACTTC	CASSEARAGHEQYF
TRBV15	few	NA	TRBJ1-2	TGTGCCACCAGCACAGGGGAAGCCTATGGCTACACCTTC	CATSTGEAYGYTF